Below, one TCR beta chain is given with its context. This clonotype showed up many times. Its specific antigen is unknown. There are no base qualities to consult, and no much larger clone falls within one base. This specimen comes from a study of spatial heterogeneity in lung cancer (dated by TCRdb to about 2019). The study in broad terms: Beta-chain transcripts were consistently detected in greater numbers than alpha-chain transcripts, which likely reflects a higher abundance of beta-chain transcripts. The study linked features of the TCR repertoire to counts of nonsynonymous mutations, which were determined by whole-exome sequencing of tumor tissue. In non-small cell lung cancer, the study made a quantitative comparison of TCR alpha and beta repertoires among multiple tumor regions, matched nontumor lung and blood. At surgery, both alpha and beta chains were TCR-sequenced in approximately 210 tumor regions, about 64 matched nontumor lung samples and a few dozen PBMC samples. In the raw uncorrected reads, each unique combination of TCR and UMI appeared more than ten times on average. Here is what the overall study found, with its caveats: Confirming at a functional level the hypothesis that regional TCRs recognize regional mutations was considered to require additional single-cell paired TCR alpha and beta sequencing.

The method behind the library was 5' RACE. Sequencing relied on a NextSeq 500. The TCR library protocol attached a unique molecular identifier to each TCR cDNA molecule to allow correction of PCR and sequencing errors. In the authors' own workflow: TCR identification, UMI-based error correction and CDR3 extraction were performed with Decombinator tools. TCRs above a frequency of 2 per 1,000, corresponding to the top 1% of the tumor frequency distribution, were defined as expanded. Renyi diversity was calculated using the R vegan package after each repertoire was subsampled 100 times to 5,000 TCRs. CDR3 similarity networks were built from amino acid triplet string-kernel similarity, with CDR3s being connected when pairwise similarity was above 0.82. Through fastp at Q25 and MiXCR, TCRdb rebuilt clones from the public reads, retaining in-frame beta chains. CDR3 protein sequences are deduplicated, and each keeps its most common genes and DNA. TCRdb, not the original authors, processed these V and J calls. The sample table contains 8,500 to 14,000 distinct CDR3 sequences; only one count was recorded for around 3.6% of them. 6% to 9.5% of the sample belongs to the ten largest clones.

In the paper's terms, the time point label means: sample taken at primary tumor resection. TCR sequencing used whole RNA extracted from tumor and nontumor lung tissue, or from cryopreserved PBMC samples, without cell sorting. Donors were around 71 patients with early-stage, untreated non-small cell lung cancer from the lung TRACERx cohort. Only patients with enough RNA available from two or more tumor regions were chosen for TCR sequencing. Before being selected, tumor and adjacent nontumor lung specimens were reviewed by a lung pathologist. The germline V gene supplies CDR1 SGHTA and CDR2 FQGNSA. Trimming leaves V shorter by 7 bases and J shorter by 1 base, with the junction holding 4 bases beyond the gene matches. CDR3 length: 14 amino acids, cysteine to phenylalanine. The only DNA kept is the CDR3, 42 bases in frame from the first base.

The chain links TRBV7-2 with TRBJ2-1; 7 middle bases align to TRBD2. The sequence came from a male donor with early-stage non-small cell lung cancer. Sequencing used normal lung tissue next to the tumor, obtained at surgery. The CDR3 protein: CASKQGGSYNEQFF. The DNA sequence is TGTGCCAGCAAGCAGGGAGGGTCCTACAATGAGCAGTTCTTC.